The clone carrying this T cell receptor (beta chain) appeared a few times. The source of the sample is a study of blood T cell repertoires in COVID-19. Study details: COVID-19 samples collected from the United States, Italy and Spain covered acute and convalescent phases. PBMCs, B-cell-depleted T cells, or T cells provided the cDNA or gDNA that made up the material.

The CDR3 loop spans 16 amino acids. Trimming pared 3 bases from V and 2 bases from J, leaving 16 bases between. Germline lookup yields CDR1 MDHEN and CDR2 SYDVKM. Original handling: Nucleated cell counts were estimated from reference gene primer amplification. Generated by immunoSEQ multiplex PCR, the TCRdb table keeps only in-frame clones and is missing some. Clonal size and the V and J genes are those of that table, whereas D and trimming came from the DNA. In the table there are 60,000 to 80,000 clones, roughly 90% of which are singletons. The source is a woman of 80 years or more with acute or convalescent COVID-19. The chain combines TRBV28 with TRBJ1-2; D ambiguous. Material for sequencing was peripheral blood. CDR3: CASSFVLSYVNYGYTF. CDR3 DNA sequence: TGTGCCAGCAGTTTCGTTCTATCATACGTCAACTATGGCTACACCTTC.